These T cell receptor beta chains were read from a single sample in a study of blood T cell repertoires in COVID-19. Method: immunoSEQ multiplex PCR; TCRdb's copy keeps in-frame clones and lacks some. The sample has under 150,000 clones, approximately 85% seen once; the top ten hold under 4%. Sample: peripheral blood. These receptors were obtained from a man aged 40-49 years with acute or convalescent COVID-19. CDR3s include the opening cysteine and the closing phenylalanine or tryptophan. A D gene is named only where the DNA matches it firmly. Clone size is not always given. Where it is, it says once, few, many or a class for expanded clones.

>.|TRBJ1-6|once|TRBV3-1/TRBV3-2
TGTGCCAGCAGCCGTATGAGGGGGTCACCCCTCCACTTT
CASSRMRGSPLHF
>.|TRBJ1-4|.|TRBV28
TGTGCCAGCACCTTGTCGGGTATAGAAAAACTGTTTTTT
CASTLSGIEKLFF
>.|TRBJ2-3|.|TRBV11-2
TGTGCCAGCAGCCCAAAACTAGTAGATACGCAGTATTTT
CASSPKLVDTQYF
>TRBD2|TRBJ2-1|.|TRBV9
TGTGCCAGCAGCCTTAGCGGGGGGAACAATGAGCAGTTCTTC
CASSLSGGNNEQFF
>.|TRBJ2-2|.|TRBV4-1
TGCGCCAGCAGCCAAGATTGGAGGGGAGGTACCGGGGAGCTGTTTTTT
CASSQDWRGGTGELFF
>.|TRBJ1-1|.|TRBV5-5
TGTGCCAGCAGCTTCTCCGGGAGTGAAGCTTTCTTT
CASSFSGSEAFF
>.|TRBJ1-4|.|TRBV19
TGTGCCAGTAGTATTCTAGGCACAACTAATGAAAAACTGTTTTTT
CASSILGTTNEKLFF
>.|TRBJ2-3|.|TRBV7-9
TGTGCCAGCGGCTGGGAGGCGCCAGATACGCAGTATTTT
CASGWEAPDTQYF
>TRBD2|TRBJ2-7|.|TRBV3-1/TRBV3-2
TGTGCCAGCAGCGCAGCCGGGGGGGCCGTGGTCTACGAGCAGTACTTC
CASSAAGGAVVYEQYF
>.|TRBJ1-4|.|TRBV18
TGTGCCAGCTCACGGACGATGGGGGGAAATGAAAAACTGTTTTTT
CASSRTMGGNEKLFF
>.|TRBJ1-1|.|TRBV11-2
TGTGCCAGCAGCTTAGTGGGCCAGGGGTCGGCTGAAGCTTTCTTT
CASSLVGQGSAEAFF
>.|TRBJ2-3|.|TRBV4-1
TGCGCCAGCAGCCAAGATACGGCCCACGGCCAGGCCCCCCAGTATTTT
CASSQDTAHGQAPQYF
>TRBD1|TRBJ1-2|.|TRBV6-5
TGTGCCAGCAGTTACGGGACAGGGAGTAGGGACTATGGCTACACCTTC
CASSYGTGSRDYGYTF
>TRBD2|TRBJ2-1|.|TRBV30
TGTGCCTGGAGCGGGGGGGTGGGAAATGAGCAGTTCTTC
CAWSGGVGNEQFF
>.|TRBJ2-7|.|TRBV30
TGTGCCTGGAACCAGGGAGGCGTCCCTTACGAGCAGTACTTC
CAWNQGGVPYEQYF
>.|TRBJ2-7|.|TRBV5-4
TGTGCCAGCAGCTTGGAGCGGCACTACGAGCAGTACTTC
CASSLERHYEQYF
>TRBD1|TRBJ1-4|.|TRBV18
TGTGCCAGCTCCCCGGACAGGGGGGATGAAAAACTGTTTTTT
CASSPDRGDEKLFF
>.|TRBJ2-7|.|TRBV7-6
TGTGCCAGCAGCTTAACATTTTCCTACGAGCAGTACTTC
CASSLTFSYEQYF
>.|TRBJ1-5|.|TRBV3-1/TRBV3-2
TGTGCCAGCAGCCAAGATTGGGGGGCCCAGCATTTT
CASSQDWGAQHF
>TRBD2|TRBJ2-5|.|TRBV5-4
TGTGCCAGCAGCTTGTCAGTGACTAGCGGTCAAGAGACCCAGTACTTC
CASSLSVTSGQETQYF
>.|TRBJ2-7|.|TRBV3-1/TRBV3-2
TGTGCCAGCAGCCAAGGGGGGCTAGGGGGATCGCAGTACTTC
CASSQGGLGGSQYF
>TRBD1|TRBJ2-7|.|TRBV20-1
TGCAGCTACAGGGGTACCTACGAGCAGTACTTC
CSYRGTYEQYF
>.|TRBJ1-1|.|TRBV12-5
TGTGCTAGTGGTTTGTCCGTCGCAGGAGCTTTCTTT
CASGLSVAGAFF
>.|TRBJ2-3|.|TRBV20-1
TGCAGTGCTAGTGGCGGGGATGGGGATACGCAGTATTTT
CSASGGDGDTQYF
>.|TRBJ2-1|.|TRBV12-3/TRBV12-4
TGTGCCAGCAGTCCGTACTACAATGAGCAGTTCTTC
CASSPYYNEQFF
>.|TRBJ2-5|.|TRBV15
TGTGCCACCAGCAGAGATTTCTGGCAGCAAGAGACCCAGTACTTC
CATSRDFWQQETQYF
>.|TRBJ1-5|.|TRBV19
TGTGCCAGTAGTATAGTAGGGCAGGGCACCCAGCATTTT
CASSIVGQGTQHF
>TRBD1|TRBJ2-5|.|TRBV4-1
TGCGCCAGCAGCCAAACTGGACAGGGGTTTGAGACCCAGTACTTC
CASSQTGQGFETQYF
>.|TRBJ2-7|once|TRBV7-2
TGTGCCAGCAGCCCAGGGACCTCGTGGGGGGGCTTCGACGAGCAGTACTTC
CASSPGTSWGGFDEQYF
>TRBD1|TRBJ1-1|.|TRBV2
TGTGCCAGCAGCCCCCGCAGGGGGTACGCTGAAGCTTTCTTT
CASSPRRGYAEAFF
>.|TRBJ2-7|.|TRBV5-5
TGTGCCAGCAGTTTGACAGAAACTTACGAGCAGTACTTC
CASSLTETYEQYF
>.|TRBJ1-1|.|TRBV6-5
TGTGCCAGCAGTTACTCGTATGCAGGCACTGAAGCTTTCTTT
CASSYSYAGTEAFF
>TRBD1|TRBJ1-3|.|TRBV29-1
TGCAGCGTTGATCCCCAAGGGGGCGGAGGCTCTGGAAACACCATATATTTT
CSVDPQGGGGSGNTIYF
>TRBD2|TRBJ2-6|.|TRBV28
TGTGCCAGCAGTACAACAATCGGGAGGCCTGGGGCCAACGTCCTGACTTTC
CASSTTIGRPGANVLTF
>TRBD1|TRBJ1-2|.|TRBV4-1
TGCGCCAGCAGCCAACGTTTCACCGGGACAGTCAACTATGGCTACACCTTC
CASSQRFTGTVNYGYTF
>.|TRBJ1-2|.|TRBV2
TGTGCCAGCATCCCGGGGATCCCGTGGGGCTACACCTTC
CASIPGIPWGYTF
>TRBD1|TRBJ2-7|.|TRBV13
TGTGCCAGCAGCCCTAGACAGGGGGCGAGCTCCTACGAGCAGTACTTC
CASSPRQGASSYEQYF
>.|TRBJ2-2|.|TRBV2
TGTGCCAGCAGTGCTGCGGAAGTCACCGGGGAGCTGTTTTTT
CASSAAEVTGELFF
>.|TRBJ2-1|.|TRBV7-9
TGTGCCAGCAGCCCACAGGCTGGGAACTACAATGAGCAGTTCTTC
CASSPQAGNYNEQFF
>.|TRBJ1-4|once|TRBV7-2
TGTGCCAGCAGCTTAGTTGGGGGCACGGGGGAAAAACTGTTTTTT
CASSLVGGTGEKLFF
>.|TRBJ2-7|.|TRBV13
TGTGCCAGCAGCTTAGGGGGGGCAGGCTCCTACGAGCAGTACTTC
CASSLGGAGSYEQYF
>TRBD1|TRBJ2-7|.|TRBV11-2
TGTGCCAGCAGCCCCCGACAGGGTGGTTGGTACGAGCAGTACTTC
CASSPRQGGWYEQYF
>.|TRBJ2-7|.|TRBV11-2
TGTGCCAGCAGCTCCCGGGACATTCCGTACTTC
CASSSRDIPYF
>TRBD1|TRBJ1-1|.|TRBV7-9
TGTGCCAGCAGCTTACCGATCGGGACAGCCACTAGAATGAACACTGAAGCTTTCTTT
CASSLPIGTATRMNTEAFF
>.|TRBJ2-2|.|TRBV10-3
TGTGCCATCAGGGGACTTGGCACCGGGGAGCTGTTTTTT
CAIRGLGTGELFF